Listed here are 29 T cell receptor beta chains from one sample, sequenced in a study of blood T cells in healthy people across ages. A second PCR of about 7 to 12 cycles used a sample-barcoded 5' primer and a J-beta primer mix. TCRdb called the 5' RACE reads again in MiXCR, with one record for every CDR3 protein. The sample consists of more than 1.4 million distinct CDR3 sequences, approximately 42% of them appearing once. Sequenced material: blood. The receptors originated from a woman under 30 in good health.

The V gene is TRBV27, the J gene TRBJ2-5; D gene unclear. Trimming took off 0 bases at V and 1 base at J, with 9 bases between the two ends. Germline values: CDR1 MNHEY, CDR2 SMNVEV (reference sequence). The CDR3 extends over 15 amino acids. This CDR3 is CASSLSGSRQETQYF. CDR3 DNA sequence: TGTGCCAGCAGTTTATCCGGCTCACGCCAAGAGACCCAGTACTTC.

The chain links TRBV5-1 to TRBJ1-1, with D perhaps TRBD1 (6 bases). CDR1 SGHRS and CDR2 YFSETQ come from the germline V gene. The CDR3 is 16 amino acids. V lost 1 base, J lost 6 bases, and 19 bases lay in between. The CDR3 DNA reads TGCGCCAGCAGCTTGAGCCTGGGGGCGAGTCGCGCTGAAGCTTTCTTT. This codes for CASSLSLGASRAEAFF.

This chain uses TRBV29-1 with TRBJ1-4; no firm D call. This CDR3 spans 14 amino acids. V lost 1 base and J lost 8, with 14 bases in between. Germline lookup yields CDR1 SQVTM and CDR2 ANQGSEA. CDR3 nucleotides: TGCAGCGTTGAAGGTCCTGAGACAACCGAAAAACTGTTTTTT. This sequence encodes CSVEGPETTEKLFF.

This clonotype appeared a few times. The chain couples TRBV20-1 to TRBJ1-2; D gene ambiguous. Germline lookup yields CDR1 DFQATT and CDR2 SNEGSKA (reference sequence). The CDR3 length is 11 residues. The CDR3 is CSGRTVYGYTF. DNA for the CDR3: TGCAGCGGCCGGACTGTCTATGGCTACACCTTC.

CDR3 loop: CASSVGKGYEQYF. DNA for the CDR3: TGTGCCAGCAGTGTCGGTAAGGGCTACGAGCAGTACTTC. The chain links TRBV2 to TRBJ2-7; D is unresolved. Looked up from germline, CDR1 is SNHLY and CDR2 is FYNNEI. The CDR3 totals 13 residues. Trimming pared 4 bases from V and 3 bases from J, leaving 10 bases between.

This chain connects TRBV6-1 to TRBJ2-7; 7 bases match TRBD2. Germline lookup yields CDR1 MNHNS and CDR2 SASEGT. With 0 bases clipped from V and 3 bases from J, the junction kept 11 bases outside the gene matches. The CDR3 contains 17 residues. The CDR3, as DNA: TGTGCCAGCAGTGAAGCGGGCGCCTTTGCGGGAGTCTACGAGCAGTACTTC. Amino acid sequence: CASSEAGAFAGVYEQYF.

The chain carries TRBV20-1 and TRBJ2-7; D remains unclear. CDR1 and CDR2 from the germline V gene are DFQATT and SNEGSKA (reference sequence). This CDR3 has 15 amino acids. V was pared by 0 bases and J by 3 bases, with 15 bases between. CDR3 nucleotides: TGCAGTGCTAGAGAGACGGGCGGATCCGGCTACGAGCAGTACTTC. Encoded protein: CSARETGGSGYEQYF.

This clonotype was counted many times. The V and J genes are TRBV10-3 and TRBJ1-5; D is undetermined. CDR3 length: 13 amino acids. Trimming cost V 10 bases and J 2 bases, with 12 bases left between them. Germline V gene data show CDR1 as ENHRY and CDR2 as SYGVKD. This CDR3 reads CATGNQGNQPQHF. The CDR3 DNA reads TGTGCCACTGGTAATCAGGGCAATCAGCCCCAGCATTTT.

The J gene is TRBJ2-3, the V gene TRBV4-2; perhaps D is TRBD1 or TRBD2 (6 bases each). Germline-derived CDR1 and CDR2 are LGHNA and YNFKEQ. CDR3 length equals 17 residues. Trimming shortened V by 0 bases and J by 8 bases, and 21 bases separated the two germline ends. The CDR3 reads CASSQEGVRGPSGTQYF. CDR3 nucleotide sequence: TGTGCCAGCAGCCAAGAAGGCGTCCGGGGGCCTTCAGGTACGCAGTATTTT.

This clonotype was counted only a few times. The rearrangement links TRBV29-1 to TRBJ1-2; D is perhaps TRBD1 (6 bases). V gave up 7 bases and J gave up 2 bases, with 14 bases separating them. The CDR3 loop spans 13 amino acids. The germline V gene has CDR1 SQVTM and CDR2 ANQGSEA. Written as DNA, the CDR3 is TGCAGCGGCCTGAACAGGGAGAACTATGGCTACACCTTC. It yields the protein CSGLNRENYGYTF.

CDR3 region: CASSSMLAEAYNEQYF. CDR3 DNA: TGTGCCAGCAGTTCAATGCTAGCGGAGGCATACAATGAGCAGTACTTC. The gene calls are TRBV27 and TRBJ2-5, with 7 positions matching TRBD2. Germline CDR1 is MNHEY and CDR2 is SMNVEV (reference sequence). V gave up 4 bases and J gave up 11 bases; unmatched junction bases: 19. The CDR3 runs to 16 residues.

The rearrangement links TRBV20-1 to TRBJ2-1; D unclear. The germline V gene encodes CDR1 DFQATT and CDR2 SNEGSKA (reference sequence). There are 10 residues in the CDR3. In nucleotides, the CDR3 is TGCAGCGCCTTCGTCAATGAGCAGTTCTTC. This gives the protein CSAFVNEQFF.

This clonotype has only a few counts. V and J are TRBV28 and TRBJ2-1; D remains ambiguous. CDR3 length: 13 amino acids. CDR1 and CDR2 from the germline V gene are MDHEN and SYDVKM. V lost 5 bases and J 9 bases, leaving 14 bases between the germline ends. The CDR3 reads CASSRRVAAEQFF. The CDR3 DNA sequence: TGTGCCAGCAGTCGACGAGTTGCGGCTGAGCAGTTCTTC.

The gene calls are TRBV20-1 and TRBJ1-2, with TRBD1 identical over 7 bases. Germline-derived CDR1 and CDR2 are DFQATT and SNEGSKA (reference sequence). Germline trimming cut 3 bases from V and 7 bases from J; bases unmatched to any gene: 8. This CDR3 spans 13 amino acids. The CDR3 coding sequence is TGCAGTGCTAGCCCGACAGGGAGTTTTGGCTACACCTTC. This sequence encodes CSASPTGSFGYTF.

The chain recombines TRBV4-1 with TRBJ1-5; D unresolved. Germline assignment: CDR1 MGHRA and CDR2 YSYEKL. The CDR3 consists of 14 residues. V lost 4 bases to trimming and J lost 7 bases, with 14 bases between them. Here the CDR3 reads CASSPQVGRQPQHF. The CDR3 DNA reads TGCGCCAGCAGCCCCCAGGTTGGGCGGCAGCCCCAGCATTTT.

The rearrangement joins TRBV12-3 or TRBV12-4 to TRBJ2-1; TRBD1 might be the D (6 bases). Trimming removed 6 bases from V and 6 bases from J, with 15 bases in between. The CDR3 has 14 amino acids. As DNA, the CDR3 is TGTGCCAGCAGCTTGGACAGTGGCCCCAATGAGCAGTTCTTC. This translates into CASSLDSGPNEQFF.

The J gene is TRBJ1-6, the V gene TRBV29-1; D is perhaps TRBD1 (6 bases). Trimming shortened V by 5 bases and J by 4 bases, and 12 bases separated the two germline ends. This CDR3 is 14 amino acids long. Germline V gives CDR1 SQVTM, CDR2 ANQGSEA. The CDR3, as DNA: TGCAGCGTTTCCGGAGGGGGGTATAATTCACCCCTCCACTTT. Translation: CSVSGGGYNSPLHF.

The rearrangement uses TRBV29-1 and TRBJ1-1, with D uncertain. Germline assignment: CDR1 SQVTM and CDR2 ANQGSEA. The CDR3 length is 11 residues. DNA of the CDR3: TGCTCGGCGGAATTGAACACTGAAGCTTTCTTT. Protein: CSAELNTEAFF.

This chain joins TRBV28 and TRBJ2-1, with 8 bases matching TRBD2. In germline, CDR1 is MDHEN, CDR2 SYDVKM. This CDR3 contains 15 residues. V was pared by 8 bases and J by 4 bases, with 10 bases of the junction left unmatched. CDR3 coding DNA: TGTGCCAGCCGCCTAACCGGGGGGGCTTACAATGAGCAGTTCTTC. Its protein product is CASRLTGGAYNEQFF.

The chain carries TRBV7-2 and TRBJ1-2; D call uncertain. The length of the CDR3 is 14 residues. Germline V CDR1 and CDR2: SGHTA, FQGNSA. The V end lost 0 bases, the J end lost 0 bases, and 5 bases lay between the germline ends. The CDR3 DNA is TGTGCCAGCAGCTTAGCGCCACCTAACTATGGCTACACCTTC. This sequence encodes CASSLAPPNYGYTF.

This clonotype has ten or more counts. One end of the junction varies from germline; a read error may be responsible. The CDR3 sequence: CASSLGTATDTQYF. DNA for the CDR3: TGTGCCAGCAGCTTAGGGACCGCCACAGATACGCAGTATTTT. The chain combines TRBV5-1 with TRBJ2-3; the D gene could be TRBD1 or TRBD2 (5 bases each). Germline V gene lookup returns CDR1 SGHRS and CDR2 YFSETQ. CDR3 length: 14 residues.

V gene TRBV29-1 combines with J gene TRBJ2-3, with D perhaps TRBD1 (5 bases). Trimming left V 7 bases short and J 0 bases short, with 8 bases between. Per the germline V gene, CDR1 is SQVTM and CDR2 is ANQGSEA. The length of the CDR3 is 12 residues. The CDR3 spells CSGRDSTDTQYF. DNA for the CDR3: TGCAGCGGCAGGGATAGCACAGATACGCAGTATTTT.

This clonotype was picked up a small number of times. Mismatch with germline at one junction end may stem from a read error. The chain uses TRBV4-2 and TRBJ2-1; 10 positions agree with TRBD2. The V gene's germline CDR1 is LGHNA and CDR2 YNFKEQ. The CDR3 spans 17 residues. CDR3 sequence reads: CASSQDPVAGGRDEKFF. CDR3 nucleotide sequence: TGTGCCAGCAGCCAAGATCCGGTAGCGGGGGGACGGGATGAGAAGTTCTTC.

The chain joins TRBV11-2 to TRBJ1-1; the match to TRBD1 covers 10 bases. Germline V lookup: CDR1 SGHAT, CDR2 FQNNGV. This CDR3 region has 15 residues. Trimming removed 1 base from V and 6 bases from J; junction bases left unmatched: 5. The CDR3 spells CASSLVGQGKAEAFF. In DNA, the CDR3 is TGTGCCAGCAGCTTAGTGGGACAGGGGAAGGCTGAAGCTTTCTTT.

The CDR3 here is CASSQDLTTYEQYF. For the CDR3, the DNA is TGTGCCAGCAGCCAAGATCTCACAACCTACGAGCAGTACTTC. This chain uses TRBV3-1 with TRBJ2-7; D not resolved. Germline CDR1 reads LGHDT; CDR2 reads YNNKEL (reference sequence). The V and J ends lost 0 bases and 2 bases respectively, with 8 bases between them. The CDR3 has 14 amino acids.

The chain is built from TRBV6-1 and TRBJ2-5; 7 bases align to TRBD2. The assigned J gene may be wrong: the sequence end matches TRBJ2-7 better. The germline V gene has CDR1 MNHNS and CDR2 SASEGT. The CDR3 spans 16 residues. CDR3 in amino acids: CASSVVNGGEEDEQYF. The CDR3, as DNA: TGTGCCAGCAGTGTTGTCAATGGGGGGGAAGAAGACGAGCAGTACTTC.

CDR3 DNA sequence: TGCAGCGCCCGGTACGGACTACGGACCCAGTACTTC. Translating it yields CSARYGLRTQYF. The chain combines TRBV29-1 with TRBJ2-5; D is possibly TRBD2 (6 bases). Germline CDR1 SQVTM, CDR2 ANQGSEA. Trimming cost V 7 bases and J 7 bases, with 16 bases left between them. This CDR3 is built from 12 residues. The entire variable domain, with the rest obtained from reference TRBV29-1 and TRBJ2-5, is as follows: SAVISQKPSRDICQRGTSLTIQCQVDSQVTMMFWYRQQPGQSLTLIATANQGSEATYESGFVIDKFPISRPNLTFSTLTVSNMSPEDSSIYLCSARYGLRTQYFGPGTRLLVL.

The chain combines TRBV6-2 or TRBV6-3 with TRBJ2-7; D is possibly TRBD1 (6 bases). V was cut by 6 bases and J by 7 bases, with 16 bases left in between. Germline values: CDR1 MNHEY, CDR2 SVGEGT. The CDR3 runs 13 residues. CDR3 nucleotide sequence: TGTGCCAGCAGGCAGGGGACCCTTGGTGAGCAGTACTTC. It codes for CASRQGTLGEQYF.

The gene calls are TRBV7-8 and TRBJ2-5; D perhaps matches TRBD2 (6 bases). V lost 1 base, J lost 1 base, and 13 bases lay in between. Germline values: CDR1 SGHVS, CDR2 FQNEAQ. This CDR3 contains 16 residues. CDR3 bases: TGTGCCAGCAGCTTAGGGGCGGGGATCACCCAAGAGACCCAGTACTTC. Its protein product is CASSLGAGITQETQYF.